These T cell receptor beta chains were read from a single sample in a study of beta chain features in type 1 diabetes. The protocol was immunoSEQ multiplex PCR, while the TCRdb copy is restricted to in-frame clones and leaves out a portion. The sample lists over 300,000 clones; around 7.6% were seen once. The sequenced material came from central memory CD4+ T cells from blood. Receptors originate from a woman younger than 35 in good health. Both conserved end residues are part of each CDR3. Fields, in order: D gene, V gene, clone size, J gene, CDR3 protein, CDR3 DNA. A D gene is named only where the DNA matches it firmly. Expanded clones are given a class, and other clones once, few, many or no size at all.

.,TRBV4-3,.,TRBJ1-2,CASSSDRHYGYTF,TGCGCCAGCAGCTCGGACAGACACTATGGCTACACCTTC
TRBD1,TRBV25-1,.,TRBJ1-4,CASGPGQRNEKLFF,TGTGCCAGCGGCCCGGGACAGCGGAATGAAAAACTGTTTTTT
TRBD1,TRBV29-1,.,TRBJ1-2,CSVVEGTGAGYGYTF,TGCAGCGTCGTAGAAGGGACAGGGGCGGGCTATGGCTACACCTTC
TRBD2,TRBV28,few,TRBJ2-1,CASSRTGTSVDEQFF,TGTGCCAGCAGCCGAACCGGGACTAGCGTCGATGAGCAGTTCTTC
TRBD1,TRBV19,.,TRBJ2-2,CASSIMTGAGTGELFF,TGTGCCAGTAGTATTATGACAGGGGCTGGCACCGGGGAGCTGTTTTTT
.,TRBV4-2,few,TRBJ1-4,CASSQDRADRGEKLFF,TGTGCCAGCAGCCAAGATAGGGCAGACCGGGGAGAAAAACTGTTTTTT
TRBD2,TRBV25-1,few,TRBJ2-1,CASSEFRGGLAVNNEQFF,TGTGCCAGCAGTGAATTTCGGGGAGGACTAGCGGTTAACAATGAGCAGTTCTTC
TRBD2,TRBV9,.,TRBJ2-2,CASSPQLAGGTGELFF,TGTGCCAGCAGCCCCCAACTAGCGGGTGGGACCGGGGAGCTGTTTTTT
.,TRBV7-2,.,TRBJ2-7,CASSTRGDLPTLSYEQYF,TGTGCCAGCAGCACCCGAGGGGATTTACCAACATTGTCCTACGAGCAGTACTTC
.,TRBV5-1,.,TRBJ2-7,CASSDVGTNYEQYF,TGCGCCAGCAGCGATGTGGGGACGAACTACGAGCAGTACTTC
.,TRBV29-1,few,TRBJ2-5,CSVVVETQYF,TGCAGCGTTGTCGTAGAGACCCAGTACTTC
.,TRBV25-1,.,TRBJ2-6,CASTGFGANVLTF,TGTGCCAGCACAGGGTTTGGGGCCAACGTCCTGACTTTC
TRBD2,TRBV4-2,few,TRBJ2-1,CASSQRLAGTVAEQFF,TGTGCCAGCAGCCAAAGACTAGCCGGGACTGTTGCTGAGCAGTTCTTC
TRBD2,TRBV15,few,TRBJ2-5,CATSRARTSGEETQYF,TGTGCCACCAGCAGAGCACGGACTAGCGGAGAAGAGACCCAGTACTTC
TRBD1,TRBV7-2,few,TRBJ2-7,CASSLILDRGYEQYF,TGTGCCAGCAGCTTAATCTTGGACAGGGGATACGAGCAGTACTTC
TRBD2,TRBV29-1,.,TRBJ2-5,CSVAPRIAGEETQYF,TGCAGCGTTGCCCCCAGAATAGCGGGAGAGGAGACCCAGTACTTC
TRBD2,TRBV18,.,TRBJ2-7,CASSPTSAAYEQYF,TGTGCCAGCTCACCGACTAGCGCAGCCTACGAGCAGTACTTC
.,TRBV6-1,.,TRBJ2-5,CASSPSETQYF,TGTGCCAGCAGTCCCTCAGAGACCCAGTACTTC
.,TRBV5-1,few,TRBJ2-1,CASSLAGSTYNEQFF,TGCGCCAGCAGCTTAGCCGGGTCGACATACAATGAGCAGTTCTTC
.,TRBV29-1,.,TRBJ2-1,CSVVRGGVEQFF,TGCAGCGTCGTACGAGGGGGAGTTGAGCAGTTCTTC
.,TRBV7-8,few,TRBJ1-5,CASSLRAGQRPQHF,TGTGCCAGCAGCTTGCGCGCAGGTCAACGGCCCCAGCATTTT
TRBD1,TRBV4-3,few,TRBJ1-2,CASSQYTGGDYGYTF,TGCGCCAGCAGCCAATACACAGGGGGTGACTATGGCTACACCTTC
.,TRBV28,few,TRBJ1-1,CASRYLRGAYLNAEAFF,TGTGCCAGCAGATATTTAAGGGGCGCGTATTTGAACGCTGAAGCTTTCTTT
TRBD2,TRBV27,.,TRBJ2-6,CASRKLVAGGPGANVLTF,TGTGCCAGCAGGAAATTAGTAGCGGGAGGGCCTGGGGCCAACGTCCTGACTTTC
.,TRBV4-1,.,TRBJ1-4,CASSLRFATNEKLFF,TGCGCCAGCAGCCTCCGGTTTGCAACTAATGAAAAACTGTTTTTT
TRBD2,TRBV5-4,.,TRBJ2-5,CASSQVVGLAGTQYF,TGTGCCAGCAGCCAAGTCGTGGGACTAGCTGGGACCCAGTACTTC
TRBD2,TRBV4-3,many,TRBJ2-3,CASSRQILAGGTDTQYF,TGCGCCAGCAGCCGTCAGATTTTGGCGGGAGGGACAGATACGCAGTATTTT
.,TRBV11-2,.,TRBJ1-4,CASSSRGTVREKLFF,TGTGCCAGCAGTTCCAGGGGTACCGTCAGAGAAAAACTGTTTTTT
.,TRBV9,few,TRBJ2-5,CASSVGVVKETQYF,TGTGCCAGCAGCGTAGGGGTCGTTAAAGAGACCCAGTACTTC
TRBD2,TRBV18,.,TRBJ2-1,CASSPRRLAGDEQFF,TGTGCCAGCTCACCACGGCGACTAGCGGGTGATGAGCAGTTCTTC
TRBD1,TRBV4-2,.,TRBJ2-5,CASSHDRGLDGETQYF,TGTGCCAGCAGCCACGACAGGGGACTTGATGGAGAGACCCAGTACTTC
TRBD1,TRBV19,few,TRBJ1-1,CASSAYWDSRTEAFF,TGTGCCAGTAGTGCCTACTGGGACAGTCGGACTGAAGCTTTCTTT
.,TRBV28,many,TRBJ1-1,CASTVSGEAFF,TGTGCCAGCACCGTGTCGGGTGAAGCTTTCTTT
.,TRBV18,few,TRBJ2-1,CASSPYKEGEQFF,TGTGCCAGCTCACCATATAAAGAGGGGGAACAGTTCTTC
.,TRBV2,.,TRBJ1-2,CASMGGNYGYTF,TGTGCCAGCATGGGGGGGAACTATGGCTACACCTTC
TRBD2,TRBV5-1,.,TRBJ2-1,CASSASGNTYNEQFF,TGCGCCAGCAGCGCTAGCGGGAACACCTACAATGAGCAGTTCTTC
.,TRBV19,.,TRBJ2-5,CASSNRVGGLRQETQYF,TGTGCCAGTTCCAACCGGGTCGGAGGCCTTCGACAGGAGACCCAGTACTTC
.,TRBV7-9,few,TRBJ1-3,CASSLYRLSSAGNTIYF,TGTGCCAGCAGCTTATACCGTCTCTCATCCGCTGGAAACACCATATATTTT
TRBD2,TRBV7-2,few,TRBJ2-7,CASSPAGVPQYEQYF,TGTGCCAGCAGCCCAGCGGGAGTTCCCCAATACGAGCAGTACTTC
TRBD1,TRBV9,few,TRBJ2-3,CASSVHRGRGDTQYF,TGTGCCAGCAGCGTACACAGGGGGAGAGGGGATACGCAGTATTTT
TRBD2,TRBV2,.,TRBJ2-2,CASRGLAAYTGELFF,TGTGCCAGCAGAGGACTAGCGGCCTACACCGGGGAGCTGTTTTTT
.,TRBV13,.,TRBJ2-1,CASTPGGRLAWNEQFF,TGTGCCAGCACCCCAGGAGGGAGGCTAGCGTGGAATGAGCAGTTCTTC
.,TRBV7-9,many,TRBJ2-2,CASSYLSNTGELFF,TGTGCCAGCAGCTATCTGTCGAACACCGGGGAGCTGTTTTTT
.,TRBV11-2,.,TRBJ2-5,CASSIYRQETQYF,TGTGCCAGCAGCATCTACAGACAAGAGACCCAGTACTTC
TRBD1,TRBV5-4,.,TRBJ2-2,CASSLEQGATGELFF,TGTGCCAGCAGCTTGGAACAGGGGGCGACCGGGGAGCTGTTTTTT
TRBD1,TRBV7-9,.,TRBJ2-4,CASSFSEQGKNIQYF,TGTGCCAGCAGCTTCTCGGAACAGGGGAAAAACATTCAGTACTTC
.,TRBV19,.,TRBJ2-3,CASSHRPGTDTQYF,TGTGCCAGTAGCCATAGGCCCGGGACAGATACGCAGTATTTT
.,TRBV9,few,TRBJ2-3,CASSLSPSGGSTDTQYF,TGTGCCAGCAGCCTCTCCCCCTCGGGGGGCTCCACAGATACGCAGTATTTT
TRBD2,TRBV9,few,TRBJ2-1,CASSTGTSGGEQFF,TGTGCCAGCAGCACCGGGACTAGCGGGGGTGAGCAGTTCTTC
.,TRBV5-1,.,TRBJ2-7,CASSKSTATYEQYF,TGCGCCAGCAGCAAATCGACAGCAACCTACGAGCAGTACTTC
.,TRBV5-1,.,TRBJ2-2,CASSFRSGELFF,TGCGCCAGCAGCTTTCGTTCCGGGGAGCTGTTTTTT
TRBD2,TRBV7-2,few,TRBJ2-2,CASSLAAGKAIGRAGELFF,TGTGCCAGCAGCTTAGCCGCGGGGAAGGCGATCGGGAGGGCCGGGGAGCTGTTTTTT
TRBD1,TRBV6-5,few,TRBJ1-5,CASSYSRQGGVVHF,TGCGCCAGCAGTTACTCAAGACAGGGTGGGGTTGTGCATTTT
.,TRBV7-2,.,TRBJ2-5,CASSRLGQKETQYF,TGTGCCAGCAGCCGACTTGGGCAGAAGGAGACCCAGTACTTC
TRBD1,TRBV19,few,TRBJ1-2,CASSLLQGNYGYTF,TGTGCCAGTAGTTTACTACAGGGGAACTATGGCTACACCTTC
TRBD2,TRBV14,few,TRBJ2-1,CASSQVAGGRRYEQFF,TGTGCCAGCAGCCAAGTAGCGGGAGGCCGCCGGTATGAGCAGTTCTTC
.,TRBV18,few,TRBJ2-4,CASSPQGIQGNIQYF,TGTGCCAGCTCACCTCAGGGGATCCAGGGGAACATTCAGTACTTC
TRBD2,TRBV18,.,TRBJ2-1,CASSPTGLASNEQFF,TGTGCCAGCTCACCCACGGGACTAGCGTCCAATGAGCAGTTCTTC